This is a list of T cell receptor beta chains from one sample in a study of T and B cells in COVID-19 patients. Using its own MiXCR run on the multiplex PCR reads, TCRdb lists one record per CDR3 protein. The data contain 15,000 to 20,000 distinct CDR3 sequences, approximately 37% of them seen just once; the ten biggest clones take up 16%. Sample: blood. These receptors were taken from a human donor with active COVID-19. CDR3s include the opening cysteine and the closing phenylalanine or tryptophan. Each record gives: J gene, D gene, V gene, clone size, CDR3 protein, CDR3 DNA. A D gene is named only where the DNA matches it firmly. A row's size may be missing; if present it is once, few, many or a size class.

>TRBJ2-3|-|TRBV12-3/TRBV12-4|-
CASSFGGRRTDTQYF
TGTGCCAGCAGTTTTGGGGGAAGGAGGACAGATACGCAGTATTTT
>TRBJ2-5|-|TRBV6-1|few
CASSEGNRGPKETQYF
TGTGCCAGCAGTGAAGGTAACCGGGGCCCGAAAGAGACCCAGTACTTC
>TRBJ1-5|-|TRBV10-1|-
CASSPLGSPQHF
TGCGCCAGCAGTCCCCTAGGATCGCCCCAGCATTTT
>TRBJ1-6|TRBD1|TRBV5-4|-
CASSVGTGKSPLHF
TGTGCCAGCAGCGTCGGGACAGGGAAATCACCCCTCCACTTT
>TRBJ2-1|TRBD2|TRBV7-6|-
CASSPRLAGPYNEQFF
TGTGCCAGCAGCCCAAGATTAGCGGGGCCTTACAATGAGCAGTTCTTC
>TRBJ1-2|TRBD1|TRBV18|-
CASSRQGGVGYTF
TGTGCCAGCTCTCGACAGGGCGGAGTTGGCTACACCTTC
>TRBJ2-2|-|TRBV6-4|many
CASSPGPGELFF
TGTGCCAGCAGCCCGGGGCCCGGGGAGCTGTTTTTT
>TRBJ2-1|TRBD1|TRBV19|-
CASSPREGANNEQFF
TGTGCCAGTAGTCCCCGAGAGGGGGCTAACAATGAGCAGTTCTTC
>TRBJ1-5|-|TRBV19|-
CASSLKGYDQPQHF
TGTGCCAGTAGTCTCAAGGGGTATGATCAGCCCCAGCATTTT
>TRBJ2-2|TRBD1|TRBV6-5|-
CASSLGTANTGELFF
TGTGCCAGCAGTCTCGGGACAGCGAACACCGGGGAGCTGTTTTTT
>TRBJ1-3|-|TRBV6-5|-
CASSYSGTGNTIYF
TGTGCCAGCAGTTACTCTGGGACTGGAAACACCATATATTTT
>TRBJ2-6|-|TRBV7-5|-
CISVPAVRLGANVLTF
-
>TRBJ2-3|-|TRBV6-6|-
CASSYAAGMVTQYF
TGTGCCAGCAGTTACGCGGCAGGGATGGTCACGCAGTATTTT
>TRBJ2-5|TRBD1|TRBV6-1|-
CASSSTTGLIWETQYF
TGTGCCAGCAGTTCAACGACAGGGCTTATCTGGGAGACCCAGTACTTC
>TRBJ2-1|TRBD2|TRBV19|-
CATGGTRLEQFF
TGTGCCACCGGGGGGACTAGACTGGAGCAGTTCTTC
>TRBJ2-7|TRBD1|TRBV6-1|once
CASSVRPGQSSYEQYF
TGTGCCAGCAGCGTGAGACCGGGACAGAGCTCCTACGAGCAGTACTTC
>TRBJ1-1|-|TRBV19|medium-sized
CASSPRDREAFF
TGTGCCAGTAGTCCAAGGGACCGTGAAGCTTTCTTT
>TRBJ2-2|-|TRBV5-1|few
CASSSGLMNTGELFF
TGCGCCAGCAGCTCGGGACTCATGAACACCGGGGAGCTGTTTTTT
>TRBJ2-7|-|TRBV18|once
CASSPGIYEQYF
TGTGCCAGCTCGCCGGGGATATACGAGCAGTACTTC
>TRBJ2-2|TRBD2|TRBV7-9|-
CASSFPAGGGAGGELFF
TGTGCCAGCAGCTTCCCCGCTGGCGGGGGGGCTGGCGGGGAGCTGTTTTTT
>TRBJ2-1|TRBD1|TRBV7-9|-
CASSLVRDRVSNEQFF
TGTGCCAGCAGCTTAGTCAGGGACAGGGTCAGCAATGAGCAGTTCTTC
>TRBJ2-2|-|TRBV5-6|few
CASRPSDRSNTGELFF
TGTGCCAGCAGACCTTCCGACAGGTCGAACACCGGGGAGCTGTTTTTT
>TRBJ1-6|-|TRBV7-9|once
CASSLDRNSYNSPLHF
TGTGCCAGCAGCTTAGACAGGAACTCCTATAATTCACCCCTCCACTTT
>TRBJ2-1|-|TRBV7-6|few
CASSLWGPAYNEQFF
TGTGCCAGCAGCTTGTGGGGGCCGGCCTACAATGAGCAGTTCTTC
>TRBJ2-2|TRBD2|TRBV6-5|-
CASSSTLAGGLGTGELFF
TGTGCCAGCAGTTCCACACTAGCGGGGGGGCTCGGCACCGGGGAGCTGTTTTTT
>TRBJ2-7|TRBD1|TRBV19|medium-sized
CASRGDRESEQYF
TGTGCCAGTAGGGGGGACAGGGAATCCGAGCAGTACTTC
>TRBJ2-1|-|TRBV6-5|-
CASSGPGTTNEQFF
TGTGCCAGCAGTGGTCCCGGGACGACTAATGAGCAGTTCTTC
>TRBJ2-3|-|TRBV5-4|-
CASSYWGDTQYF
TGTGCCAGCAGCTATTGGGGTGATACGCAGTATTTT
>TRBJ2-6|-|TRBV19|medium-sized
CASSVGTGANVLTF
TGTGCCAGTAGTGTCGGGACTGGGGCCAACGTCCTGACTTTC
>TRBJ2-7|TRBD1|TRBV6-1|-
CASSLTGTYEQYF
TGTGCCAGCAGTTTGACAGGGACCTACGAGCAGTACTTC
>TRBJ1-3|-|TRBV18|few
CASSPTPGSPAGNTIYF
TGTGCCAGCTCACCAACGCCCGGCAGTCCGGCTGGAAACACCATATATTTT
>TRBJ2-7|TRBD1|TRBV29-1|medium-sized
CSVAPGQGWRATSGQYF
TGCAGCGTCGCACCGGGACAGGGTTGGCGGGCTACGAGCGGGCAGTACTTC
>TRBJ2-5|-|TRBV29-1|medium-sized
CSVEGPRAQGQETQYF
TGCAGCGTTGAAGGTCCCCGGGCACAGGGTCAGGAGACCCAGTACTTC
>TRBJ2-1|TRBD2|TRBV10-1|-
CASTPGLAGDEGNEQFF
TGCGCCAGCACCCCCGGACTAGCGGGGGATGAAGGGAATGAGCAGTTCTTC
>TRBJ2-7|TRBD2|TRBV14|once
CASSLGLAVAFTYEQYF
TGTGCCAGCAGCCTCGGACTAGCCGTGGCCTTTACCTACGAGCAGTACTTC
>TRBJ2-7|TRBD2|TRBV6-5|few
CASSYSAGGLRYEQYF
TGTGCCAGCAGTTACTCGGCGGGGGGGTTAAGATACGAGCAGTACTTC
>TRBJ2-2|-|TRBV6-6|-
CASSYEFRQGGYTGELFF
TGTGCCAGCAGTTACGAGTTTAGACAGGGAGGGTACACCGGGGAGCTGTTTTTT
>TRBJ1-2|-|TRBV12-3/TRBV12-4|few
CASSLLGEGGYTF
TGTGCCAGCAGTTTACTGGGAGAGGGTGGCTACACCTTC
>TRBJ2-3|-|TRBV4-3|-
CASSQIQLLGATDTQYF
TGCGCCAGCAGCCAGATCCAACTTTTGGGGGCCACAGATACGCAGTATTTT
>TRBJ2-3|TRBD2|TRBV29-1|medium-sized
CSVEDGVAGIGDTQYF
TGCAGCGTTGAAGACGGGGTAGCGGGGATCGGGGATACGCAGTATTTT
>TRBJ1-6|TRBD1|TRBV5-4|-
CASSPRTGGSYNSPLHF
TGTGCCAGCAGCCCGAGGACAGGGGGATCCTATAATTCACCCCTCCACTTT
>TRBJ2-7|-|TRBV11-1|many
CASGGFSYEQYF
TGTGCCAGCGGGGGGTTCTCCTACGAGCAGTACTTC
>TRBJ2-1|-|TRBV5-6|few
CASSLGGDNEQFF
TGTGCCAGCAGCTTAGGCGGGGACAATGAGCAGTTCTTC
>TRBJ2-1|-|TRBV28|few
CASSPPQEYNEQFF
TGTGCCAGCAGTCCTCCCCAAGAGTACAATGAGCAGTTCTTC
>TRBJ2-3|-|TRBV15|-
CATSRLKSMADTQYF
TGTGCCACCAGCAGATTGAAATCTATGGCGGATACGCAGTATTTT
>TRBJ2-2|-|TRBV15|medium-sized
CATRYRANTGELFF
TGTGCCACCAGATACAGGGCGAACACCGGGGAGCTGTTTTTT
>TRBJ2-7|TRBD1|TRBV18|-
CASSRGQGINEQYF
TGTGCCAGCTCACGGGGACAGGGGATCAACGAGCAGTACTTC
>TRBJ2-7|TRBD2|TRBV29-1|medium-sized
CSGTSGVSYEQYF
TGCAGCGGGACTAGCGGGGTCTCCTACGAGCAGTACTTC
>TRBJ1-1|TRBD1|TRBV19|-
CASSHQGAEAFF
TGTGCCAGTAGTCACCAGGGGGCTGAAGCTTTCTTT
>TRBJ2-4|-|TRBV19|-
CASSSGTLKNIQYF
TGTGCCAGTAGTTCCGGGACCCTTAAAAACATTCAGTACTTC
>TRBJ2-7|TRBD1|TRBV10-3|-
CATTQGTASYEQYF
TGTGCCACGACCCAGGGGACAGCCTCCTACGAGCAGTACTTC
>TRBJ2-1|-|TRBV29-1|-
CSVRGSNYNEQFF
TGCAGCGTTAGGGGGAGCAACTACAATGAGCAGTTCTTC
>TRBJ1-4|-|TRBV18|few
CASSSFREGGEKLFF
TGTGCCAGCTCATCTTTCAGGGAAGGAGGTGAAAAACTGTTTTTT
>TRBJ2-3|-|TRBV5-4|few
CASRAGTWSDTQYF
TGTGCCAGCAGAGCCGGGACTTGGTCAGATACGCAGTATTTT
>TRBJ1-4|-|TRBV6-6|-
CASMREGIKDEKLFF
TGTGCCAGCATGCGGGAGGGAATTAAAGATGAAAAACTGTTTTTT